This passage covers 29 T cell receptor beta chains from one sample sequenced in a study of early T cells in non-severe SARS-CoV-2 infection. Each CDR3 protein is one row after TCRdb ran MiXCR on the 5' RACE reads. This sample has approximately 43,000 distinct CDR3 sequences, with less than 8.5% found just once. The material sequenced was whole blood. Receptor source: an adult who was a healthcare worker with PCR-confirmed SARS-CoV-2 infection or an uninfected control (not recorded which).

The chain recombines TRBV20-1 with TRBJ1-2; D is uncertain. The CDR3 totals 9 residues. Trimming left V 6 bases short and J 8 bases short, with 7 bases between. In germline, CDR1 is DFQATT, CDR2 SNEGSKA (reference sequence). The CDR3 nucleotides read TGCAGTGCAGCGGGGGGCTACACCTTC. It yields the protein CSAAGGYTF.

This chain uses TRBV11-3 with TRBJ2-3, with D maybe TRBD1 (6 bases). Trimming removed 5 bases from V and 2 bases from J, with 14 bases in between. CDR3 length equals 15 residues. The germline gives CDR1 SGHNT, CDR2 YENEEA. The CDR3 reads CASSLRGSPTDTQYF. The DNA for the CDR3 is TGTGCCAGCAGCCTCAGGGGTTCCCCCACAGATACGCAGTATTTT.

This clonotype was observed a handful of times. The rearrangement links TRBV9 to TRBJ2-3, with 8 bases aligning to TRBD1. Germline V gives CDR1 SGDLS, CDR2 YYNGEE. The CDR3 is 16 residues long. The V segment lost 4 bases and the J segment 2 bases; nucleotides outside the gene matches: 9. The CDR3 reads CASSSGGRGYTDTQYF. CDR3 coding DNA: TGTGCCAGCAGCTCAGGGGGCAGGGGGTACACAGATACGCAGTATTTT.

Only a few counts were recorded for this clonotype. This chain connects TRBV6-5 to TRBJ1-1; no clear D. The germline V and J ends were trimmed by 5 bases and 5 bases, with 6 bases remaining between them. The CDR3 consists of 11 residues. Germline V gene sequence: CDR1 MNHEY, CDR2 SVGAGI. CDR3 sequence: CASSVGTEAFF. DNA for the CDR3: TGTGCCAGCAGTGTGGGAACTGAAGCTTTCTTT.

This chain joins TRBV14 and TRBJ2-3, with 7 nucleotides matching TRBD1. CDR3 size: 17 residues. CDR1 is SGHDN, CDR2 FVKESK, per germline. With V trimmed by 0 bases and J by 4 bases, 10 bases remained unmatched. This CDR3 reads CASSQDLHRGLPDTQYF. The CDR3 DNA is TGTGCCAGCAGCCAAGATTTGCACAGGGGTCTTCCAGATACGCAGTATTTT. Based on the CDR3 plus reference TRBV14 and TRBJ2-3, the full variable domain is EAGVTQFPSHSVIEKGQTVTLRCDPISGHDNLYWYRRVMGKEIKFLLHFVKESKQDESGMPNNRFLAERTGGTYSTLKVQPAELEDSGVYFCASSQDLHRGLPDTQYFGPGTRLTVL.

The V gene is TRBV29-1, the J gene TRBJ1-3, with D possibly matching TRBD1 (5 bases). V was shortened by 3 bases and J by 0 bases, with 15 bases between the two germline ends. There are 16 residues in the CDR3. From germline, CDR1 is SQVTM and CDR2 ANQGSEA. CDR3 bases: TGCAGCGTTGATCCCCTGACAGCAAACTCTGGAAACACCATATATTTT. It translates to CSVDPLTANSGNTIYF. Together with reference TRBV29-1 and TRBJ1-3, the CDR3 gives the full variable domain: SAVISQKPSRDICQRGTSLTIQCQVDSQVTMMFWYRQQPGQSLTLIATANQGSEATYESGFVIDKFPISRPNLTFSTLTVSNMSPEDSSIYLCSVDPLTANSGNTIYFGEGSWLTVV.

This clonotype was seen ten or more times. The CDR3: CASSYSKGQLDGYTF. In DNA, the CDR3 is TGTGCCAGCAGTTACTCGAAGGGACAGCTAGATGGCTACACCTTC. The gene calls are TRBV6-5 and TRBJ1-2; 7 bases are shared with TRBD1. Germline V gene sequence: CDR1 MNHEY, CDR2 SVGAGI. J was trimmed by 6 bases and V by 0 bases; bases with no gene match: 7. The CDR3 loop spans 15 amino acids.

This clonotype was counted between two and nine times. The J gene is TRBJ2-7, the V gene TRBV5-1; no definite D call. Per germline, CDR1 SGHRS and CDR2 YFSETQ. The CDR3 covers 13 residues. V lost 3 bases to trimming and J lost 3 bases, with 10 bases between them. CDR3 amino acids: CASSSDGYYEQYF. The CDR3 DNA is TGCGCCAGCAGCTCCGACGGCTACTACGAGCAGTACTTC. Full variable domain (outside the CDR3, taken from reference TRBV5-1 and TRBJ2-7): KAGVTQTPRYLIKTRGQQVTLSCSPISGHRSVSWYQQTPGQGLQFLFEYFSETQRNKGNFPGRFSGRQFSNSRSEMNVSTLELGDSALYLCASSSDGYYEQYFGPGTRLTVT.

The chain has TRBV19 and TRBJ2-3; D is perhaps TRBD1 (6 bases). V was shortened by 6 bases and J by 5 bases, with 15 bases between the two germline ends. The germline CDR1 and CDR2 sequences are LNHDA and SQIVND (reference sequence). CDR3 length: 14 amino acids. The CDR3 reads CASRGHAGRDTQYF. Written as DNA, the CDR3 is TGTGCCAGTAGGGGACATGCCGGTCGAGATACGCAGTATTTT.

In its sample, this clonotype was seen many times. The chain uses TRBV20-1 and TRBJ1-1; D possibly corresponds to TRBD1 (6 bases). CDR1 is DFQATT and CDR2 is SNEGSKA in the germline V gene (reference sequence). The ends were cut back, 7 bases at V and 3 bases at J, with 12 bases in the middle. This CDR3 has 12 residues. CDR3 protein: CSVRRGYTEAFF. The CDR3 DNA is TGCAGTGTTCGCAGGGGTTACACTGAAGCTTTCTTT.

A note on this clonotype: A much larger clonotype is one base distant, so this may be a read error. The rearrangement uses TRBV5-1 and TRBJ2-7; tentative D call: TRBD2 (5 bases). Trimming removed 3 bases from V and 5 bases from J, with 9 bases in between. CDR3 length: 12 amino acids. Germline CDR1 reads SGHRS; CDR2 reads YFSETQ. The chain's CDR3 is CASSSSGDEQYF. The CDR3 DNA reads as TGCGCCAGCAGCTCTTCCGGGGACGAGCAGTACTTC.

The chain is built from TRBV18 and TRBJ1-1; a weak D match, TRBD1 (6 bases). The V and J ends lost 2 bases and 7 bases respectively, with 14 bases between them. This CDR3 region has 14 residues. Germline-derived CDR1 and CDR2 are KGHSH and LQKENI. CDR3 coding DNA: TGTGCCAGCTCACCAAAGCGGGGGGCATATGAAGCTTTCTTT. Its protein product is CASSPKRGAYEAFF. Variable domain in full (rest from reference TRBV18 and TRBJ1-1): NAGVMQNPRHLVRRRGQEARLRCSPMKGHSHVYWYRQLPEEGLKFMVYLQKENIIDESGMPKERFSAEFPKEGPSILRIQQVVRGDSAAYFCASSPKRGAYEAFFGQGTRLTVV.

The sample holds a few counts of this clonotype. This sequence joins TRBV12-3 or TRBV12-4 and TRBJ1-2, with D unresolved. The CDR3 is 14 amino acids. V was trimmed by 1 base and J by 0 bases, leaving 6 bases between them. The CDR3 DNA reads TGTGCCAGCAGTTTAGTCCCCCCTAACTATGGCTACACCTTC. Translated, it gives CASSLVPPNYGYTF.

Only a few counts were recorded for this clonotype. The V and J genes are TRBV4-3 and TRBJ1-2; 7 bases fit TRBD1. J lost 4 bases, V lost 1 base, and 3 bases had no gene match. The CDR3 sequence is 14 residues long. CDR1 and CDR2 from the germline V gene are LGHNA and YSLEER. The CDR3 spells CASSQGQGVYGYTF. CDR3 nucleotides: TGCGCCAGCAGCCAAGGCCAGGGGGTCTATGGCTACACCTTC.

This clonotype was counted at least ten times. The chain is built from TRBV12-3 or TRBV12-4 and TRBJ2-7; D unresolved. CDR3 length: 11 amino acids. Trimming cost V 6 bases and J 4 bases, with 7 bases left between them. CDR3 sequence: CASSRQYEQYF. Written as DNA, the CDR3 is TGTGCCAGCAGCCGCCAATACGAGCAGTACTTC.

V gene TRBV5-6 combines with J gene TRBJ2-7, with unresolved D. The CDR3 runs 14 residues. V was cut by 0 bases and J by 0 bases, with 7 bases left in between. Germline V CDR1 and CDR2: SGHDT, YYEEEE. The CDR3 region has the DNA TGTGCCAGCAGCTTGGAGGACGGCTCCTACGAGCAGTACTTC. Translated, it gives CASSLEDGSYEQYF.

This clonotype was observed a few times. The chain employs TRBV9 and TRBJ2-3; no firm D call. The V end lost 1 base, the J end lost 2 bases, and 8 bases lay between the germline ends. This CDR3 region has 14 residues. The germline gives CDR1 SGDLS, CDR2 YYNGEE. In nucleotides, the CDR3 is TGTGCCAGCAGCGTATGGCGATCCACAGATACGCAGTATTTT. It specifies CASSVWRSTDTQYF.

The chain joins TRBV7-2 to TRBJ2-5, with D unclear. Per the germline V gene, CDR1 is SGHTA and CDR2 is FQGNSA. Trimming pared 4 bases from V and 6 bases from J, leaving 9 bases between. The CDR3 has 12 amino acids. The DNA of the CDR3 is TGTGCCAGCAGCTCTCAGAGGCAGACCCAGTACTTC. This codes for CASSSQRQTQYF.

This clonotype was found a few times. This rearrangement joins TRBV18 to TRBJ2-2; D unresolved. The length of the CDR3 is 13 residues. Trimming pared 1 base from V and 3 bases from J, leaving 3 bases between. Germline V gene lookup returns CDR1 KGHSH and CDR2 LQKENI. Written as DNA, the CDR3 is TGTGCCAGCTCACCACGGCACACCGGGGAGCTGTTTTTT. Encoded protein: CASSPRHTGELFF.

As regards this clonotype: This may stem from a read error, because a much larger clone lies one nucleotide away. V is TRBV6-6 and J is TRBJ1-2, with D possibly TRBD1 on 5 matching bases. CDR1 and CDR2 from the germline V gene are MNHNY and SVGAGI (reference sequence). This CDR3 spans 11 amino acids. The CDR3 protein is CAGRNTGGYTF. In DNA form, the CDR3 reads TGTGCCGGCAGGAACACAGGAGGCTACACCTTC.

The chain has TRBV27 and TRBJ1-1; D might be TRBD1 (6 bases). The CDR3 totals 13 residues. Per germline, CDR1 MNHEY and CDR2 SMNVEV (reference sequence). The germline V and J ends were trimmed by 9 bases and 0 bases, with 11 bases remaining between them. The CDR3 DNA follows: TGTGCCAGTATGGGGGCTTTGAACACTGAAGCTTTCTTT. It encodes CASMGALNTEAFF.

By proportion, this clonotype is medium-sized. The chain has TRBV7-9 and TRBJ1-1; D may be TRBD1 (6 bases). Trimming took off 5 bases at V and 6 bases at J, with 16 bases between the two ends. Germline CDR1 is SEHNR and CDR2 is FQNEAQ (reference sequence). The CDR3 has 14 residues. In nucleotides, the CDR3 is TGTGCCAGCAGCCTCAACAGGGAAACGTCTGAAGCTTTCTTT. Its translation: CASSLNRETSEAFF.

The sample holds many counts of this clonotype. The chain combines TRBV7-6 with TRBJ1-2, with a weak D call TRBD1 (5 bases). The CDR3 contains 17 residues. The V end lost 4 bases, the J end lost 3 bases, and 21 bases lay between the germline ends. Per the germline V gene, CDR1 is SGHVS and CDR2 is FNYEAQ. The CDR3 region is CASSSGTQGGNYYGYTF. The CDR3 region has the DNA TGTGCCAGCAGCTCCGGGACGCAGGGAGGGAATTACTATGGCTACACCTTC. Complete variable domain (other parts from reference TRBV7-6 and TRBJ1-2): GAGVSQSPRYKVTKRGQDVALRCDPISGHVSLYWYRQALGQGPEFLTYFNYEAQQDKSGLPNDRFSAERPEGSISTLTIQRTEQRDSAMYRCASSSGTQGGNYYGYTFGSGTRLTVV.

This clonotype was seen ten or more times. This chain joins TRBV4-3 and TRBJ2-1; possible D gene TRBD1, 5 bases. This CDR3 is 15 amino acids long. V lost 6 bases, J lost 0 bases, and 12 bases lay in between. Germline CDR1 LGHNA, CDR2 YSLEER. CDR3 protein: CASRIDSSSYNEQFF. CDR3 nucleotide sequence: TGCGCCAGCAGGATTGACAGTTCCTCCTACAATGAGCAGTTCTTC.

This clonotype has a handful of counts. The J gene is TRBJ2-7, the V gene TRBV29-1; weak D call: TRBD2 (5 bases). V lost 0 bases to trimming and J lost 6 bases, with 15 bases between them. The CDR3 contains 14 residues. CDR1 is SQVTM and CDR2 is ANQGSEA in the germline V gene. The CDR3, as DNA: TGCAGCGTTGAAGATAGGCGAGGAGGACGCGAGCAGTACTTC. Translating gives CSVEDRRGGREQYF.

There are many counts of this clonotype. The chain links TRBV13 to TRBJ2-7; 7 nucleotides agree with TRBD1. The CDR3 consists of 17 residues. The V and J ends lost 4 bases and 0 bases, in that order; junction bases with no gene match: 12. The germline gives CDR1 PRHDT, CDR2 FYEKMQ (reference sequence). The CDR3 loop is CASSSLQQGTHSYEQYF. The CDR3 DNA sequence: TGTGCCAGCAGCTCACTCCAACAGGGGACCCACTCCTACGAGCAGTACTTC.

There are a few counts of this clonotype. V gene TRBV7-9 combines with J gene TRBJ1-1, with a possible D match to TRBD1 (6 bases). V shed 3 bases and J shed 4 bases, with 9 bases lying between them. CDR1 SEHNR and CDR2 FQNEAQ come from the germline V gene (reference sequence). The CDR3 sequence is 13 residues long. The CDR3 coding sequence is TGTGCCAGCAGCTTCACAGGGTTCACTGAAGCTTTCTTT. This translates into CASSFTGFTEAFF.

The chain links TRBV6-6 to TRBJ2-5; D gene ambiguous. Germline CDR1 and CDR2: MNHNY and SVGAGI (reference sequence). CDR3 length: 13 amino acids. V was shortened by 7 bases and J by 2 bases, with 11 bases between the two germline ends. Written as DNA, the CDR3 is TGTGCCAGCAAGGTCCAGGTACAAGAGACCCAGTACTTC. The encoded protein is CASKVQVQETQYF.

This clonotype showed up many times. The rearrangement uses TRBV9 and TRBJ2-3; D may be TRBD2 (6 bases). With 2 bases removed from V and 3 bases from J, the gap between germline ends came to 10 bases. The CDR3 is 14 residues long. Germline V gives CDR1 SGDLS, CDR2 YYNGEE. In DNA, the CDR3 is TGTGCCAGCAGCGTGGAACGGGGGACAGATACGCAGTATTTT. Encoded protein: CASSVERGTDTQYF.